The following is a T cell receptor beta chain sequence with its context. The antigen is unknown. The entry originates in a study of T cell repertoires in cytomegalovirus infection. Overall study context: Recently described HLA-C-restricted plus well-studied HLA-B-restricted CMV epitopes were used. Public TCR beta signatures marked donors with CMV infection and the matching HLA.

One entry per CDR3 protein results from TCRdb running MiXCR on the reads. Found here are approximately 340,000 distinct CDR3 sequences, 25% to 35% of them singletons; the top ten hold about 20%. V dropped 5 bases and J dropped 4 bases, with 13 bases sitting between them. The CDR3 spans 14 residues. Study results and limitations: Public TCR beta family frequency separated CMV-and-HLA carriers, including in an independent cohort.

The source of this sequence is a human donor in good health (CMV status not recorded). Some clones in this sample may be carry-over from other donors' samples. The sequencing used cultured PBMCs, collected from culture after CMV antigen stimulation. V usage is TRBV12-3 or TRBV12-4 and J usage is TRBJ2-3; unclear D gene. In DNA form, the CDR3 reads TGTGCCAGCAGTCCGCTAGGGCCTCCAGATACGCAGTATTTT. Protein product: CASSPLGPPDTQYF.